The 9 T cell receptor beta chains given below trace back to one sample, sequenced in a study of cytotoxic CD8 clonotypes in ibrutinib-treated CLL. Libraries were prepared by immunoSEQ multiplex PCR; TCRdb keeps only in-frame clonotypes and omits some of them. The data contain approximately 300,000 clones, about 80% of them singletons. This sample comprised PBMCs, obtained before ibrutinib treatment. The receptors were gathered from a human donor with chronic lymphocytic leukemia.

Here the CDR3 DNA reads TGTGCTAGTGGTCCTGCTGCGGGGCGCGAGCAGTACTTC. Translation gives CASGPAAGREQYF. V gene TRBV12-5 combines with J gene TRBJ2-7, with a tentative D call TRBD2 (6 bases). Deletions cut 5 bases from V and 6 bases from J, with 14 bases between. This CDR3 is built from 13 residues. Germline-derived CDR1 and CDR2 are LGHNT and FRNRAP.

The chain couples TRBV29-1 to TRBJ2-2; D unclear. Trimming took off 1 base at V and 6 bases at J, with 9 bases between the two ends. This CDR3 has 13 residues. Germline assignment: CDR1 SQVTM and CDR2 ANQGSEA. The CDR3 loop is CSVEGRSPGELFF. CDR3 in DNA: TGCAGCGTTGAAGGCAGGTCCCCCGGGGAGCTGTTTTTT.

The genes are TRBV13 and TRBJ2-5; 10 bases fit TRBD2. The germline V gene has CDR1 PRHDT and CDR2 FYEKMQ (reference sequence). The CDR3 sequence is 18 residues long. V lost 5 bases to trimming and J lost 0 bases; unmatched junction nucleotides: 12. The CDR3 is CASSQRLWGLAYQETQYF. As DNA, the CDR3 is TGTGCCAGCAGCCAAAGACTGTGGGGACTAGCGTACCAAGAGACCCAGTACTTC. The full variable domain, its missing parts supplied by reference TRBV13 and TRBJ2-5, is AAGVIQSPRHLIKEKRETATLKCYPIPRHDTVYWYQQGPGQDPQFLISFYEKMQSDKGSIPDRFSAQQFSDYHSELNMSSLELGDSALYFCASSQRLWGLAYQETQYFGPGTRLLVL.

Here the CDR3 reads CASKPGTGNGETQYF. CDR3 DNA sequence: TGTGCCAGCAAACCCGGGACAGGGAATGGAGAGACCCAGTACTTC. The genes are TRBV27 and TRBJ2-5; TRBD1 matches at 9 bases. Germline CDR1 and CDR2: MNHEY and SMNVEV (reference sequence). J was trimmed by 4 bases and V by 7 bases; bases with no gene match: 10. The length of the CDR3 is 15 residues.

This clone was recorded once. The rearrangement links TRBV5-1 to TRBJ1-5, with 9 bases that match TRBD1. This CDR3 region has 15 residues. The V segment lost 2 bases and the J segment 6 bases; nucleotides outside the gene matches: 6. Germline CDR1 and CDR2: SGHRS and YFSETQ. CDR3 amino acids: CASSFTGTGTQPQHF. The CDR3 DNA is TGCGCCAGCAGCTTCACCGGGACAGGGACTCAGCCCCAGCATTTT.

J is TRBJ1-3 and V is TRBV7-2; D is undetermined. The CDR3 extends over 14 amino acids. The V gene's germline CDR1 is SGHTA and CDR2 FQGNSA. V shed 5 bases and J shed 0 bases, with 8 bases lying between them. The CDR3 sequence is CASSRVNSGNTIYF. In DNA form, the CDR3 reads TGTGCCAGCAGCCGGGTTAACTCTGGAAACACCATATATTTT. Drawing the rest from reference TRBV7-2 and TRBJ1-3, the complete variable domain is GAGVSQSPSNKVTEKGKDVELRCDPISGHTALYWYRQSLGQGLEFLIYFQGNSAPDKSGLPSDRFSAERTGGSVSTLTIQRTQQEDSAVYLCASSRVNSGNTIYFGEGSWLTVV.

This chain connects TRBV7-8 to TRBJ2-1; D is undetermined. This CDR3 is 10 amino acids long. Germline CDR1 SGHVS, CDR2 FQNEAQ. V was trimmed by 8 bases and J by 10 bases, leaving 9 bases between them. CDR3 coding DNA: TGTGCCAGCGGTACGGGCGAGCAGTTCTTC. This codes for CASGTGEQFF. The variable domain in full, completed from reference TRBV7-8 and TRBJ2-1, reads GAGVSQSPRYKVAKRGQDVALRCDPISGHVSLFWYQQALGQGPEFLTYFQNEAQLDKSGLPSDRFFAERPEGSVSTLKIQRTQQEDSAVYLCASGTGEQFFGPGTRLTVL.

V gene TRBV5-6 combines with J gene TRBJ2-3, with D perhaps TRBD2 (5 bases). This CDR3 spans 15 amino acids. Germline loops: CDR1 SGHDT, CDR2 YYEEEE. Trimming removed 3 bases from V and 0 bases from J, with 11 bases in between. This CDR3 reads CASSYGLTSTDTQYF. The CDR3 DNA is TGTGCCAGCAGCTACGGACTTACTAGCACAGATACGCAGTATTTT.

The gene calls are TRBV9 and TRBJ2-1, with 7 bases matching TRBD2. CDR1 SGDLS and CDR2 YYNGEE come from the germline V gene. CDR3 length: 16 residues. V was clipped by 4 bases and J by 2 bases; unmatched bases: 9. As DNA, the CDR3 is TGTGCCAGCAGCCGAGGGAGCGGGGTTGCCTACAATGAGCAGTTCTTC. Translated: CASSRGSGVAYNEQFF.